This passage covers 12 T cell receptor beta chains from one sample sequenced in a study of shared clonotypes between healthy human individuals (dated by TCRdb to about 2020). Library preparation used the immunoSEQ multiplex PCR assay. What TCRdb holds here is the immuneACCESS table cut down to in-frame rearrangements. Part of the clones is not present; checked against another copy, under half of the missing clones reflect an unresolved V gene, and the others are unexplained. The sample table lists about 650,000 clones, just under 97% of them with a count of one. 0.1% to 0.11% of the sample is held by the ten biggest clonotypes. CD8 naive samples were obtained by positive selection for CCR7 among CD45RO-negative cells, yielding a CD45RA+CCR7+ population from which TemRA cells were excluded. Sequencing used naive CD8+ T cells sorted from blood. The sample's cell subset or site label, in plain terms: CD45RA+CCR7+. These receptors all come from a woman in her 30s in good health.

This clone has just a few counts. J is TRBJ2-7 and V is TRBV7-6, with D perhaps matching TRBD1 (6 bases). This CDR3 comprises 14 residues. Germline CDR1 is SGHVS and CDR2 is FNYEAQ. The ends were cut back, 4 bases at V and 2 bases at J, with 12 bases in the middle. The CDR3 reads CASSYRDTTYEQYF. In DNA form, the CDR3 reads TGTGCCAGCAGCTACCGGGACACTACCTACGAGCAGTACTTC.

In DNA form, the CDR3 reads TGTGCCAGCAGCACTAAGTACGAGCAGTACTTC. This translates into CASSTKYEQYF. The rearrangement uses TRBV28 and TRBJ2-7; D gene unclear. The CDR3 has 11 amino acids. Between the trimmed V and J ends, which lost 6 bases and 4 bases, there was a span of 7 bases. The V gene's germline CDR1 is MDHEN and CDR2 SYDVKM.

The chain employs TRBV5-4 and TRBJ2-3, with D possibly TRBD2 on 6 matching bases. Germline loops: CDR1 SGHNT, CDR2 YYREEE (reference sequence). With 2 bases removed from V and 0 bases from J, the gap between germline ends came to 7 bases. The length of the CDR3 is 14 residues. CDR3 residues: CASSFAGSTDTQYF. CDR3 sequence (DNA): TGTGCCAGCAGCTTCGCGGGGAGCACAGATACGCAGTATTTT. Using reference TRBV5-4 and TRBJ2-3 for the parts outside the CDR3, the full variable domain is ETGVTQSPTHLIKTRGQQVTLRCSSQSGHNTVSWYQQALGQGPQFIFQYYREEENGRGNFPPRFSGLQFPNYSSELNVNALELDDSALYLCASSFAGSTDTQYFGPGTRLTVL.

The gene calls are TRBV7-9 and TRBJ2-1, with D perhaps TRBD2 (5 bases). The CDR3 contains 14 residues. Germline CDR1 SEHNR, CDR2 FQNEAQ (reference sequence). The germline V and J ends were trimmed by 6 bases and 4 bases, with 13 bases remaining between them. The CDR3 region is CASSSSFMYNEQFF. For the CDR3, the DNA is TGTGCCAGCAGTTCTAGCTTTATGTACAATGAGCAGTTCTTC.

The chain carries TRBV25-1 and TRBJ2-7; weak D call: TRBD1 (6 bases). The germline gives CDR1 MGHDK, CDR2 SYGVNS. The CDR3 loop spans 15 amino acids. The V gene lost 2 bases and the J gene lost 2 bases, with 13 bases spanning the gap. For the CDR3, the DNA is TGTGCCAGCAGTGAAGTGGACAGCCAGCCCTACGAGCAGTACTTC. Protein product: CASSEVDSQPYEQYF.

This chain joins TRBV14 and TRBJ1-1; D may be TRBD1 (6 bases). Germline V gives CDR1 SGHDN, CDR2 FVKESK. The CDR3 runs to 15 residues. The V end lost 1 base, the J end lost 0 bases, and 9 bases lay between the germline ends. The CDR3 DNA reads TGTGCCAGCAGCCAAGTCACAGGGATGAACACTGAAGCTTTCTTT. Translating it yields CASSQVTGMNTEAFF.

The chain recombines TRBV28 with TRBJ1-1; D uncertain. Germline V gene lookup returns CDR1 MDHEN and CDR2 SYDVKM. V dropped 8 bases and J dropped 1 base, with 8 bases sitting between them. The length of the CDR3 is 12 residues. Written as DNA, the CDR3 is TGTGCCAGCCGACAAGCGAACACTGAAGCTTTCTTT. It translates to CASRQANTEAFF.

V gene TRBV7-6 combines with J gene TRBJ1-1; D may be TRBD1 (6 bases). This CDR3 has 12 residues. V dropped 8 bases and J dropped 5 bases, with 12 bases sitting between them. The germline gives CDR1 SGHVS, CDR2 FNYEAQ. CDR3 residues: CASAGVRTEAFF. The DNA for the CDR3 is TGTGCCAGCGCAGGGGTTAGGACTGAAGCTTTCTTT. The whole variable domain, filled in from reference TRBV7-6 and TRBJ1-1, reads GAGVSQSPRYKVTKRGQDVALRCDPISGHVSLYWYRQALGQGPEFLTYFNYEAQQDKSGLPNDRFSAERPEGSISTLTIQRTEQRDSAMYRCASAGVRTEAFFGQGTRLTVV.

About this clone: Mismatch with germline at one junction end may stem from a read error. CDR3 DNA sequence: TGTGCCAGCAGTTTTACCGGGACAGGGGGTCGCTTC. This sequence encodes CASSFTGTGGRF. The rearrangement links TRBV28 to TRBJ2-7, with 11 bases that match TRBD1. CDR1 is MDHEN and CDR2 is SYDVKM in the germline V gene. The CDR3 contains 12 residues.

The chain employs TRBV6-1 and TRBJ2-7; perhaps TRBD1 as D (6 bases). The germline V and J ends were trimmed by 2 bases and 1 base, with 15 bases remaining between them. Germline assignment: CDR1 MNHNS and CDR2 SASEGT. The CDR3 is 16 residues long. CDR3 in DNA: TGTGCCAGCAGTGAATGGGGGCAGACCTCTTCCTACGAGCAGTACTTC. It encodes CASSEWGQTSSYEQYF.

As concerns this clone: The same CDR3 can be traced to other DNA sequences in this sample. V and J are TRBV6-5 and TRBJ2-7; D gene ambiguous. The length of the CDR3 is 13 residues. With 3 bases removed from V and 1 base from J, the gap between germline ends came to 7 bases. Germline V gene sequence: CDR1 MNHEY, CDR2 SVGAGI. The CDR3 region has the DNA TGTGCCAGCAGTTATTCGCAGTCCTACGAGCAGTACTTC. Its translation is CASSYSQSYEQYF.

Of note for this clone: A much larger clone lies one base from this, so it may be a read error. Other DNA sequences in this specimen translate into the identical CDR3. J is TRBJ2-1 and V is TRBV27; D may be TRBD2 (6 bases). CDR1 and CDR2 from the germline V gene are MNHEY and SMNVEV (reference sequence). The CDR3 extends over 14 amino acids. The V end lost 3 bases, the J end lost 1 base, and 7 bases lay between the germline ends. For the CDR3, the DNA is TGTGCCAGCAGTTTGCGGGGTTCCTACAATGAGCAGTTCTTC. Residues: CASSLRGSYNEQFF.